These T cell receptor beta chains were read from a single sample in a study of cytomegalovirus exposure and HLA in healthy donors. Some clones are missing from TCRdb's copy, which holds only in-frame ones; the method was immunoSEQ multiplex PCR. The table shows around 80,000 clones, with 60% to 85% occurring only once. Sequencing was carried out using PBMCs. The receptors were sampled from a man aged 35 to 55 in good health and CMV-seronegative. CDR3s include the opening cysteine and the closing phenylalanine or tryptophan. Fields, in order: V gene, clone size, D gene, J gene, CDR3 protein, CDR3 DNA. D genes are given only for firm matches. Part of the rows lack a size; the others show once, few, many or a class for expanded clones.

v_gene: TRBV19; abundance: NA; d_gene: NA; j_gene: TRBJ1-5; CDR3aa: CASSIQGSNQPQHF; CDR3nt: TGTGCCAGTAGTATACAGGGGAGCAATCAGCCCCAGCATTTT
v_gene: TRBV25-1; abundance: NA; d_gene: TRBD1; j_gene: TRBJ2-5; CDR3aa: CASGPGTGFQETQYF; CDR3nt: TGTGCCAGCGGTCCCGGGACAGGTTTCCAAGAGACCCAGTACTTC
v_gene: TRBV4-3; abundance: few; d_gene: NA; j_gene: TRBJ2-2; CDR3aa: CASSQVSNTGELFF; CDR3nt: TGCGCCAGCAGCCAAGTATCGAACACCGGGGAGCTGTTTTTT
v_gene: TRBV5-1; abundance: NA; d_gene: TRBD1; j_gene: TRBJ2-7; CDR3aa: CASSSRPGTGNGEQYF; CDR3nt: TGCGCCAGCAGTTCGCGCCCCGGGACAGGGAATGGCGAGCAGTACTTC
v_gene: TRBV6-6; abundance: NA; d_gene: TRBD1; j_gene: TRBJ1-5; CDR3aa: CASRGGTGTDQPQHF; CDR3nt: TGTGCCAGCAGGGGCGGGACAGGGACGGATCAGCCCCAGCATTTT
v_gene: TRBV9; abundance: NA; d_gene: TRBD2; j_gene: TRBJ2-7; CDR3aa: CASSVEGLPQGEQYF; CDR3nt: TGTGCCAGCAGCGTAGAGGGACTACCTCAGGGCGAGCAGTACTTC
v_gene: TRBV2; abundance: NA; d_gene: TRBD1; j_gene: TRBJ1-1; CDR3aa: CARRDREGAPEAFF; CDR3nt: TGTGCCAGAAGGGACAGGGAGGGGGCCCCTGAAGCTTTCTTT
v_gene: TRBV28; abundance: NA; d_gene: NA; j_gene: TRBJ1-1; CDR3aa: CASSLSGRGSRVVGTEAFF; CDR3nt: TGTGCCAGCAGTTTATCCGGCCGTGGGAGCCGCGTTGTTGGCACTGAAGCTTTCTTT
v_gene: TRBV9; abundance: NA; d_gene: TRBD1; j_gene: TRBJ2-2; CDR3aa: CASSVGIGGESTGELFF; CDR3nt: TGTGCCAGCAGCGTAGGTATAGGGGGCGAGAGCACCGGGGAGCTGTTTTTT
v_gene: TRBV5-6; abundance: NA; d_gene: NA; j_gene: TRBJ2-5; CDR3aa: CASSTRGGKGQETQYF; CDR3nt: TGTGCCAGCAGCACGAGAGGGGGAAAGGGTCAAGAGACCCAGTACTTC
v_gene: TRBV5-1; abundance: NA; d_gene: NA; j_gene: TRBJ2-5; CDR3aa: CASSLWFGSGGQETQYF; CDR3nt: TGCGCCAGCAGCTTGTGGTTCGGGTCAGGGGGGCAAGAGACCCAGTACTTC
v_gene: TRBV5-4; abundance: NA; d_gene: NA; j_gene: TRBJ2-2; CDR3aa: CASSASYREELFF; CDR3nt: TGTGCCAGCAGCGCATCTTACAGGGAAGAGCTGTTTTTT
v_gene: TRBV28; abundance: once; d_gene: NA; j_gene: TRBJ1-2; CDR3aa: CATSSSGMYAYGYTF; CDR3nt: TGTGCCACCTCCAGTTCGGGGATGTATGCCTATGGCTACACCTTC
v_gene: TRBV10-3; abundance: NA; d_gene: NA; j_gene: TRBJ1-2; CDR3aa: CAISESLSYGYTF; CDR3nt: TGTGCCATCAGTGAGTCGTTGAGCTATGGCTACACCTTC
v_gene: TRBV5-1; abundance: NA; d_gene: NA; j_gene: TRBJ1-2; CDR3aa: CASSLEPGMNYGYTF; CDR3nt: TGCGCCAGCAGCTTGGAACCGGGAATGAACTATGGCTACACCTTC
v_gene: TRBV10-1; abundance: NA; d_gene: TRBD2; j_gene: TRBJ2-1; CDR3aa: CASSESSLAGYNEQFF; CDR3nt: TGCGCCAGCAGTGAGTCGTCACTAGCGGGCTACAATGAGCAGTTCTTC
v_gene: TRBV6-6; abundance: NA; d_gene: TRBD1; j_gene: TRBJ1-5; CDR3aa: CASSYSTGRNQPQHF; CDR3nt: TGTGCCAGCAGTTACTCGACAGGGCGGAATCAGCCCCAGCATTTT
v_gene: TRBV29-1; abundance: NA; d_gene: TRBD1; j_gene: TRBJ1-2; CDR3aa: CSVTGGVYGYTF; CDR3nt: TGCAGCGTTACAGGGGGCGTCTATGGCTACACCTTC
v_gene: TRBV9; abundance: NA; d_gene: NA; j_gene: TRBJ2-7; CDR3aa: CASSGGNSYEQYF; CDR3nt: TGTGCCAGCAGCGGCGGAAACTCCTACGAGCAGTACTTC
v_gene: TRBV10-3; abundance: few; d_gene: TRBD1; j_gene: TRBJ2-2; CDR3aa: CAISDGWDRYTGELFF; CDR3nt: TGTGCCATCAGTGATGGTTGGGACAGGTACACCGGGGAGCTGTTTTTT
v_gene: TRBV30; abundance: NA; d_gene: TRBD1; j_gene: TRBJ1-2; CDR3aa: CAWMKQGAGGYTF; CDR3nt: TGTGCCTGGATGAAACAGGGGGCGGGAGGCTACACCTTC
v_gene: TRBV27; abundance: NA; d_gene: TRBD2; j_gene: TRBJ2-7; CDR3aa: CASSPSSGRVYEQYF; CDR3nt: TGTGCCAGCAGTCCCTCTAGCGGGAGGGTGTACGAGCAGTACTTC
v_gene: TRBV28; abundance: few; d_gene: NA; j_gene: TRBJ1-5; CDR3aa: CASSLVADNQPQHF; CDR3nt: TGTGCCAGCAGTTTAGTCGCGGATAATCAGCCCCAGCATTTT